This T cell receptor (beta chain) was found in a study of blood T cell repertoires in COVID-19. Overall study: T cells, B-cell-depleted T cells, or PBMCs provided the cDNA or gDNA that served as material.

Data came from immunoSEQ multiplex PCR; TCRdb stores just in-frame clones and leaves some out. The table records tens of thousands of clones, about 86% of them present only once. This clone was detected once. The source material was peripheral blood. The sequence was obtained from a human donor in a cohort sampled during active COVID-19.

In DNA form, the CDR3 reads TGTGCCAGCAGCCAGGGGGGATCCGCAGATACGCAGTATTTT. It translates to CASSQGGSADTQYF. V and J are TRBV11-3 and TRBJ2-3; TRBD1 might be the D (7 bases). CDR3 size: 14 residues. Germline V CDR1 and CDR2: SGHNT, YENEEA. The V end lost 5 bases, the J end lost 4 bases, and 13 bases lay between the germline ends. Variable domain in full (rest from reference TRBV11-3 and TRBJ2-3): EAGVVQSPRYKIIEKKQPVAFWCNPISGHNTLYWYLQNLGQGPELLIRYENEEAVDDSQLPKDRFSAERLKGVDSTLKIQPAELGDSAVYLCASSQGGSADTQYFGPGTRLTVL.